Listed here are 17 T cell receptor beta chains from one sample, sequenced in a study of blood T cell repertoires in COVID-19. The method was immunoSEQ multiplex PCR; TCRdb's version includes in-frame clones alone and lacks a portion of them. This table holds 95,000 to 150,000 clones, around 88% found once. Sequenced input: peripheral blood. All receptors come from a woman aged 45-59 years with active or convalescent COVID-19.

The V gene is TRBV28, the J gene TRBJ2-7; D is possibly TRBD2 (6 bases). Trimming pared 6 bases from V and 3 bases from J, leaving 18 bases between. Per germline, CDR1 MDHEN and CDR2 SYDVKM. There are 15 residues in the CDR3. The CDR3 spells CASRPAGSGGYEQYF. CDR3 in DNA: TGTGCCAGCAGACCTGCGGGGAGCGGTGGCTACGAGCAGTACTTC.

Worth noting for this clone: A junction end diverges from the germline sequence, so it may reflect a read error. Other DNA sequences within the sample encode an identical CDR3. The chain uses TRBV7-2 and TRBJ2-1; TRBD2 agrees at 11 bases. This CDR3 is built from 15 residues. CDR1 SGHTA and CDR2 FQGNSA come from the germline V gene. In DNA, the CDR3 is TGTGCCAGCAGCCTAGCGGGAGGCCTCTACAATGAGCAGTTCTTC. Amino acid sequence: CASSLAGGLYNEQFF.

The chain recombines TRBV4-3 with TRBJ2-7; TRBD2 might be the D (5 bases). Germline assignment: CDR1 LGHNA and CDR2 YSLEER. The CDR3 has 15 residues. Deletions cut 0 bases from V and 5 bases from J, with 14 bases between. The CDR3 nucleotides read TGCGCCAGCAGCCAAGATAACTACGGGGTCGACGAGCAGTACTTC. It specifies CASSQDNYGVDEQYF.

This chain joins TRBV4-1 and TRBJ2-3; maybe TRBD1 (5 bases). The CDR3 extends over 16 amino acids. Germline CDR1 is MGHRA and CDR2 is YSYEKL. The germline V and J ends were trimmed by 5 bases and 2 bases, with 17 bases remaining between them. CDR3 sequence reads: CASSFAAGRLTDTQYF. The CDR3 nucleotides are TGCGCCAGCAGCTTTGCGGCAGGGCGCCTCACAGATACGCAGTATTTT.

The rearrangement uses TRBV29-1 and TRBJ2-7; D unclear. Germline CDR1 SQVTM, CDR2 ANQGSEA. Trimming removed 5 bases at V and 3 bases at J, with 5 bases between. This CDR3 comprises 10 residues. The CDR3 coding sequence is TGCAGCGTTTTCAACTACGAGCAGTACTTC. Amino acid sequence: CSVFNYEQYF.

J is TRBJ2-3 and V is TRBV6-2 or TRBV6-3; 7 bases match TRBD2. This CDR3 contains 15 residues. Germline trimming cut 2 bases from V and 3 bases from J; bases unmatched to any gene: 5. The germline CDR1 and CDR2 sequences are MNHEY and SVGEGT. The CDR3 loop is CASSYGSRETDTQYF. In DNA, the CDR3 is TGTGCCAGCAGTTACGGGTCGCGGGAGACAGATACGCAGTATTTT.

This chain links TRBV28 with TRBJ1-6, with D hard to call. V was clipped by 1 base and J by 0 bases, with 10 bases between them. In germline, CDR1 is MDHEN, CDR2 SYDVKM. The CDR3 totals 17 residues. The CDR3 DNA is TGTGCCAGCAGTTTATCCCTCGGGAGCTCCTATAATTCACCCCTCCACTTT. Amino acids: CASSLSLGSSYNSPLHF. The whole variable domain, remainder taken from reference TRBV28 and TRBJ1-6, is DVKVTQSSRYLVKRTGEKVFLECVQDMDHENMFWYRQDPGLGLRLIYFSYDVKMKEKGDIPEGYSVSREKKERFSLILESASTNQTSMYLCASSLSLGSSYNSPLHFGNGTRLTVT.

This clone was counted only a few times. The chain uses TRBV20-1 and TRBJ2-1; 10 bases are shared with TRBD2. V shed 3 bases and J 3 bases; nucleotides not matched to a gene: 2. The CDR3 loop spans 14 amino acids. Germline V gives CDR1 DFQATT, CDR2 SNEGSKA (reference sequence). The CDR3 loop reads CSASGTSDYNEQFF. The DNA of the CDR3 is TGCAGTGCTAGTGGGACTAGCGACTACAATGAGCAGTTCTTC.

This clone has a handful of counts. V gene TRBV19 combines with J gene TRBJ1-2; tentative D call: TRBD1 (6 bases). Between the trimmed V and J ends, which lost 5 bases and 4 bases, there was a span of 11 bases. The CDR3 runs 13 residues. The germline V gene has CDR1 LNHDA and CDR2 SQIVND (reference sequence). This chain's CDR3 is CASSARTAYGYTF. CDR3 nucleotides: TGTGCCAGTAGTGCGAGGACAGCCTATGGCTACACCTTC.

V and J are TRBV5-1 and TRBJ2-7; 9 bases line up with TRBD1. The junction had 5 bases not matched to a gene; V was cut back by 5 bases and J by 2 bases. Per germline, CDR1 SGHRS and CDR2 YFSETQ. This CDR3 comprises 14 residues. CDR3 nucleotides: TGCGCCAGCAGATCTAGGACAGGGGCCTACGAGCAGTACTTC. Translating gives CASRSRTGAYEQYF.

V and J are TRBV7-9 and TRBJ1-2; D uncertain. Trimming took off 0 bases at V and 6 bases at J, with 8 bases between the two ends. This CDR3 has 13 amino acids. Germline CDR1 and CDR2: SEHNR and FQNEAQ (reference sequence). The CDR3 sequence: CASSLALRDGYTF. The CDR3 DNA is TGTGCCAGCAGCTTAGCTTTGAGGGATGGCTACACCTTC.

This clone was counted a single time. The chain links TRBV24-1 to TRBJ2-3; 11 nucleotides line up with TRBD2. CDR1 and CDR2 from the germline V gene are KGHDR and SFDVKD. The CDR3 loop spans 15 amino acids. V lost 4 bases and J lost 3; bases outside the gene matches: 2. The CDR3 spells CATSERLAGTDTQYF. DNA for the CDR3: TGTGCCACCAGTGAACGACTAGCGGGAACAGATACGCAGTATTTT.

V and J are TRBV10-3 and TRBJ2-1; TRBD1 agrees at 8 bases. Germline CDR1 reads ENHRY; CDR2 reads SYGVKD. The CDR3 covers 13 residues. The J segment lost 8 bases and the V segment lost 8 bases, leaving 8 bases of the junction unmatched. In DNA form, the CDR3 reads TGTGCCATCCTAGACAGGGGTGGGGATGAGCAGTTCTTC. This sequence encodes CAILDRGGDEQFF.

This clone was seen only a few times. CDR3 protein: CASSETGETDTQYF. The CDR3 DNA reads as TGTGCCAGCAGTGAAACAGGGGAGACAGATACGCAGTATTTT. The rearrangement uses TRBV6-1 and TRBJ2-3; 7 positions agree with TRBD1. V was clipped by 2 bases and J by 3 bases; unmatched bases: 2. CDR1 MNHNS and CDR2 SASEGT come from the germline V gene. The CDR3 loop spans 14 amino acids.

V usage is TRBV7-2 and J usage is TRBJ2-7; TRBD2 agrees at 9 bases. Germline values: CDR1 SGHTA, CDR2 FQGNSA. This CDR3 region has 15 residues. Trimming at V came to 5 bases and at J to 2 bases, leaving 7 bases not matched to a gene. CDR3 residues: CASSPWAGGTYEQYF. Written as DNA, the CDR3 is TGTGCCAGCAGCCCCTGGGCGGGAGGGACCTACGAGCAGTACTTC.

The chain couples TRBV28 to TRBJ1-1; possibly TRBD1 for D (6 bases). V gave up 6 bases and J gave up 1 base, with 12 bases separating them. CDR3 size: 14 residues. Germline lookup yields CDR1 MDHEN and CDR2 SYDVKM. CDR3 in amino acids: CASSYIQGNTEAFF. Written as DNA, the CDR3 is TGTGCCAGCAGCTACATACAGGGGAACACTGAAGCTTTCTTT.

The rearrangement links TRBV6-6 to TRBJ1-2; TRBD1 matches at 9 bases. V shed 9 bases, J shed 5 bases, and the junction held 7 bases outside the gene matches. Germline CDR1 MNHNY, CDR2 SVGAGI (reference sequence). The CDR3 length is 13 residues. The CDR3 protein is CASWGTGRYGYTF. In DNA, the CDR3 is TGTGCCAGTTGGGGGACAGGGCGGTATGGCTACACCTTC.